This T cell receptor beta chain emerged from a study of cytomegalovirus exposure and HLA in healthy donors. Study-level background: The platform used for the roughly 130 validation repertoires matched that of the approximately 710 first-cohort repertoires, a later analysis reported. Study-wide points: The study recorded about 160 TCR beta chains that were cytomegalovirus-associated.

The assay was immunoSEQ multiplex PCR, and TCRdb's table has in-frame clones only and misses some. Here the sample spans roughly 330,000 clones, around 90% being singletons. A word on this clone: Its specificity is unknown.

The sample comprised PBMCs. The receptor's source is a woman aged 30 to 39 in good health and CMV-seropositive.

The CDR3 DNA reads TGCGCCAGCAGCACCGAGGGAAACACCATATATTTT. The encoded protein is CASSTEGNTIYF. The chain has TRBV4-1 and TRBJ1-3; D remains ambiguous. Looked up from germline, CDR1 is MGHRA and CDR2 is YSYEKL. This CDR3 has 12 residues. Trimming took 5 bases from V and 4 from J, leaving 6 bases between them.